The clone carrying this T cell receptor beta chain was detected once. The antigen is unknown. This specimen belongs to a study of T cell repertoires in ileal Crohn's disease. Turning to the study itself: Thiopurines (fewer than 12) or anti-TNF agents (18) were given postoperatively to about half.

Around 0.55 micrograms of biopsy DNA per sample underwent TCRB immunosequencing. Sequencing used immunoSEQ multiplex PCR; TCRdb keeps in-frame clones, though not all of them. The data show some 3,300 clones, approximately 70% seen once. V shed 3 bases and J 5 bases; nucleotides not matched to a gene: 7. Germline CDR1 and CDR2: KGHSH and LQKENI. The CDR3 length is 16 residues. Study observations and caveats: Active smokers at surgery had more clonal expansions than non-smokers.

Adults with ileal or ileocolonic Crohn's disease and an indication for resection were eligible. The chain has TRBV18 and TRBJ2-5; 12 positions agree with TRBD1. Sample: ileal tissue. The TCR sequence derives from an adult with Crohn's disease. The CDR3 protein is CASSPPGTGGRETQYF. For the CDR3, the DNA is TGTGCCAGCTCACCCCCCGGGACAGGGGGCAGGGAGACCCAGTACTTC.